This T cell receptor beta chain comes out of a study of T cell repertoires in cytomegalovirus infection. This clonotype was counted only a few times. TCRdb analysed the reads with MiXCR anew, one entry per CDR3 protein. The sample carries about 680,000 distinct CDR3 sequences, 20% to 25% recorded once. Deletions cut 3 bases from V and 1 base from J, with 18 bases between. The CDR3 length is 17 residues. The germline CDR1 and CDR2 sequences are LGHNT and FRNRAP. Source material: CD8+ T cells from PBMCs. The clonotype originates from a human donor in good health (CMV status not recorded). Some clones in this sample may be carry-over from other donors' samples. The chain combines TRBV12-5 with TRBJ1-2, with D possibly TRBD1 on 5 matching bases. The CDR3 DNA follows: TGTGCTAGTGGTTTTTTCCCCCGAGACAGTTATAACTATGGCTACACCTTC. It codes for CASGFFPRDSYNYGYTF.